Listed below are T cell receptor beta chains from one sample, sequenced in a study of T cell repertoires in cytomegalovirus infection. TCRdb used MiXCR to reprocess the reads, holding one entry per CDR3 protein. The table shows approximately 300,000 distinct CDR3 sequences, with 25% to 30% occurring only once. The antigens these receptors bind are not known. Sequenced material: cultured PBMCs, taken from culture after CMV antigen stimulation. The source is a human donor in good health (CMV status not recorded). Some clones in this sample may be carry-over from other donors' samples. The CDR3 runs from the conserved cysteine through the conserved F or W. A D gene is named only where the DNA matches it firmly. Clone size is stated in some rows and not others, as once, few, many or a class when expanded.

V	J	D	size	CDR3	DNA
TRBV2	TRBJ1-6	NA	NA	CASSNRVGNSPLHF	TGTGCCAGCAGCAACAGGGTTGGAAATTCACCCCTCCACTTT
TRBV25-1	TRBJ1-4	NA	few	CASKTGRGPTNEKLFF	TGTGCCAGCAAAACGGGCAGGGGCCCAACTAATGAAAAACTGTTTTTT
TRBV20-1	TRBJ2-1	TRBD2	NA	CSAGGGFGGVYNEQFF	TGCAGTGCTGGCGGGGGTTTTGGCGGGGTTTACAATGAGCAGTTCTTC
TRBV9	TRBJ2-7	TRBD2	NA	CASSQRASGDYEQYF	TGTGCCAGCAGCCAGAGGGCTAGCGGAGACTACGAGCAGTACTTC
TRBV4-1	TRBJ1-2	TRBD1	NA	CASSQGQGLDYGYTF	TGCGCCAGCAGCCAGGGACAGGGTCTGGACTATGGCTACACCTTC
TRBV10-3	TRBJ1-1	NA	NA	CAISGGRGTEAFF	TGTGCCATCAGTGGAGGCAGGGGCACTGAAGCTTTCTTT
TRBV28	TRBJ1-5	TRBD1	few	CASSSDRENQPQHF	TGTGCCAGCAGCTCAGACAGGGAGAATCAGCCCCAGCATTTT
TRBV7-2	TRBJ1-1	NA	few	CASSLEVRSRAFF	TGTGCCAGCAGCTTAGAGGTCAGGAGTCGGGCTTTCTTT
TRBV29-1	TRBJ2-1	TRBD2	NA	CSVTTSGGRSGSF	TGCAGCGTCACTACTAGCGGGGGGCGTTCCGGCTCCTTC
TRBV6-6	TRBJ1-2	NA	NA	CASSTFQGTYGYTF	TGTGCCAGCAGTACCTTTCAAGGGACTTATGGCTACACCTTC
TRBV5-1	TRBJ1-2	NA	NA	CASSFDPLSSSPAPPF	TGCGCCAGCAGCTTCGATCCTTTGTCGTCCTCACCCGCGCCCCCCTTC
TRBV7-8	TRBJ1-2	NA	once	CASSPTAGLRRSGYTF	TGTGCCAGCAGCCCAACCGCGGGACTCCGTAGAAGTGGCTACACCTTC
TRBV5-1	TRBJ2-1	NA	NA	CASSLDRARSSYNEQFF	TGCGCCAGCAGCTTGGACAGGGCAAGGAGCTCCTACAATGAGCAGTTCTTC
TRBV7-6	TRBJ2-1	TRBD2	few	CASSRTSGRIYNEQFF	TGTGCCAGCAGCCGGACTAGCGGGAGGATCTACAATGAGCAGTTCTTC
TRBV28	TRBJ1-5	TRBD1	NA	CASSSGQGFQPQHF	TGTGCCAGCAGTTCGGGACAGGGTTTTCAGCCCCAGCATTTT
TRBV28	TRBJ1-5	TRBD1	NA	CASRTQTGGGNQPQHF	TGTGCCAGCAGAACTCAGACAGGGGGCGGCAATCAGCCCCAGCATTTT
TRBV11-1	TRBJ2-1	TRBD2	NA	CASSHQRTSGYYNEQFF	TGTGCCAGCAGCCATCAACGGACTAGCGGTTACTACAATGAGCAGTTCTTC
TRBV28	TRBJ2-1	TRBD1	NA	CASSTQPGQGDYNEQFF	TGTGCCAGCAGTACACAACCCGGACAGGGGGATTACAATGAGCAGTTCTTC
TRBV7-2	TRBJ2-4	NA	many	CASSSPQGPLQYF	TGTGCCAGCAGCTCCCCCCAGGGACCGCTACAGTACTTC
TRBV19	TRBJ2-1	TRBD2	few	CASRASGGFSYNEQFF	TGTGCCAGTAGAGCTAGCGGGGGCTTTTCCTACAATGAGCAGTTCTTC
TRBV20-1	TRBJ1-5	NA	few	CSASYGSNQPQHF	TGCAGTGCTAGTTACGGGAGCAATCAGCCCCAGCATTTT
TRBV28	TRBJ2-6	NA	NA	CASRRSGANVLTF	TGTGCCAGCAGACGATCTGGGGCCAACGTCCTGACTTTC
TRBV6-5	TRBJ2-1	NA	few	CASSYLRSAASLRDEQFF	TGTGCCAGCAGTTACCTGCGGTCGGCGGCTAGTTTACGCGACGAGCAGTTCTTC
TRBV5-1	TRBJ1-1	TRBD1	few	CASSEGQGGNTEAFF	TGCGCCAGCAGCGAGGGACAGGGCGGGAACACTGAAGCTTTCTTT
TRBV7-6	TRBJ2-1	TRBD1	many	CASSLSGQGTGEQFF	TGTGCCAGCAGCTTGTCGGGACAGGGAACCGGTGAGCAGTTCTTC
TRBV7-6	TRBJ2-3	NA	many	CASSLRGSSTDTQYF	TGTGCCAGCAGCTTGCGGGGCAGTAGCACAGATACGCAGTATTTT
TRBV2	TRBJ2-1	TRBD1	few	CASLRDSANNEQFF	TGTGCCAGCCTACGGGACAGCGCCAACAATGAGCAGTTCTTC
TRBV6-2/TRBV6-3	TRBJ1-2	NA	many	CASSYSRTGYGYTF	TGTGCCAGCAGTTACTCGAGAACGGGGTATGGCTACACCTTC
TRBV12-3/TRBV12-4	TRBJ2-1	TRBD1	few	CASTYRGLGFF	TGTGCCAGCACCTACAGGGGGCTGGGGTTCTTC
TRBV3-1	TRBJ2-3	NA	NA	CASSQDLASDTQYF	TGTGCCAGCAGCCAAGATCTAGCGTCAGATACGCAGTATTTT
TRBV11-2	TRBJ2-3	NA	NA	CASSLTLDPDTQYF	TGTGCCAGCAGCTTAACTTTAGATCCAGATACGCAGTATTTT